The source of this T cell receptor beta chain is a study of CD8+ T cells in alopecia areata. Study-level information: Treated individuals took tofacitinib by mouth, 5 to 10 mg twice daily. Notes on the study in general: Normal-skin resident alphabeta T cells also appear among scalp sample sequences. In lesional scalp, particularly from alopecia totalis/universalis, clonality was higher than in normal scalp.

TCR sequencing used cDNA made by reverse transcription of extracted RNA. TCRdb keeps only in-frame clones here, not all; method: immunoSEQ multiplex PCR. The sample includes hundreds of thousands of clones, around three fifths seen only once; the top ten take around 0.44%. CDR1 LNHDA and CDR2 SQIVND come from the germline V gene (reference sequence). CDR3 size: 15 residues. Trimming cost V 4 bases and J 8 bases, with 17 bases left between them. Remarks on this clone: No antigen is known for it.

From alopecia areata patients, lesional scalp punch biopsies and peripheral blood were collected. The rearrangement uses TRBV19 and TRBJ2-2; D is unresolved. This specimen consisted of CD4+ T cells sorted from blood, obtained at week 0. This clonotype originated in a human donor with alopecia areata. The CDR3 DNA sequence: TGTGCCAGTAGTAGGAGCCACCAGGATACTGGGGAGCTGTTTTTT. Its translation is CASSRSHQDTGELFF.